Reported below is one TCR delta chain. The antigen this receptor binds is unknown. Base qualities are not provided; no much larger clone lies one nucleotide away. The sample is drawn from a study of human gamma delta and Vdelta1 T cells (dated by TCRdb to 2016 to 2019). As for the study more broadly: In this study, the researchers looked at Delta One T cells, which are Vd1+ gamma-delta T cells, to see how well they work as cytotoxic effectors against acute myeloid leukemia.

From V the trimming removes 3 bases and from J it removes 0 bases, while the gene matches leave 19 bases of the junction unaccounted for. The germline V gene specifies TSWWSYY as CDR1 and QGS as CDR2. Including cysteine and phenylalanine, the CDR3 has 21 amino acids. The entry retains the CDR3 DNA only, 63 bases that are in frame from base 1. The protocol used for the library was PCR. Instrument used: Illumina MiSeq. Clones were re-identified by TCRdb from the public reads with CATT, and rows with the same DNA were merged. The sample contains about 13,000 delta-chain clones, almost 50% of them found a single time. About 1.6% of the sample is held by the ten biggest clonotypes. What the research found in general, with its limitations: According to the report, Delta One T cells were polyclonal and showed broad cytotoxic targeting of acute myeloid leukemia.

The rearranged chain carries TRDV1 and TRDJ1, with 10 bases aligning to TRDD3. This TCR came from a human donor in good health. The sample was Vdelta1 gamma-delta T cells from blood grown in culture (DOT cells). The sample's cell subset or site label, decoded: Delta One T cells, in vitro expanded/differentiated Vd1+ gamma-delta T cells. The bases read TGTGCTCTTGGGGAGTCATTTTCGTATACTGGGGGATTCTGGTACACCGATAAACTCATCTTT. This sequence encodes CALGESFSYTGGFWYTDKLIF.